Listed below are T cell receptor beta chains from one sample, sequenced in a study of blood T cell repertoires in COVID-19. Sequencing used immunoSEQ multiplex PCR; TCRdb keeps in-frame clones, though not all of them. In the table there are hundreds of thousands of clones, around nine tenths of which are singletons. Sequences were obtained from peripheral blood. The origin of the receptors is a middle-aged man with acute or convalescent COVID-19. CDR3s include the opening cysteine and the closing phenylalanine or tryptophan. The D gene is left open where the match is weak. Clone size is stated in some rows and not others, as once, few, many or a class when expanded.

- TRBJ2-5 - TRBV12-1 TGTGCCAGCAGAAAAGGACTCCCATTCCAAGAGACCCAGTACTTC CASRKGLPFQETQYF
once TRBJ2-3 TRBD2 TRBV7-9 TGTGCCAGCAGCGTTGGGAGGGGCCCGGGAGGTAGCACAGATACGCAGTATTTT CASSVGRGPGGSTDTQYF
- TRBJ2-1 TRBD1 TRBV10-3 TGTGCCATCAAGCCGGGACAGGAGTACAATGAGCAGTTCTTC CAIKPGQEYNEQFF
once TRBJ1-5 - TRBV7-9 TGTGCCAGCAGCTTAGGGGCGTATAGCAATCAGCCCCAGCATTTT CASSLGAYSNQPQHF
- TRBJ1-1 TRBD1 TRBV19 TGTGCCAGTAGACGACAGGGAAGAGCTTTCTTT CASRRQGRAFF
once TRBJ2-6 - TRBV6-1 TGTGCCAGCAGTGAGTATCTCTCTGGGGCCAACGTCCTGACTTTC CASSEYLSGANVLTF
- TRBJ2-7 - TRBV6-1 TGTGCCAGCAGTGAGGAGGGGTGGAGGGAGCAGTACTTC CASSEEGWREQYF
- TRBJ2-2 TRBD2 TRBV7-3 TGTGCCAGCAGCTTATGGCCCTTGCGGGAGCCCACCGGGGAGCTGTTTTTT CASSLWPLREPTGELFF
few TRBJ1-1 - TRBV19 TGTGCCAGTGCCGGCGGAGTGGTGAACACTGAAGCTTTCTTT CASAGGVVNTEAFF
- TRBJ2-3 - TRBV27 TGTGCCAGCAGTTTTCGTGCTAGCGAATACACAGATACGCAGTATTTT CASSFRASEYTDTQYF
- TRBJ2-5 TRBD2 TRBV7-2 TGTGCCAGCAGCCCCGGGCTAGCGGGAGGGCCCTTACAAGAGACCCAGTACTTC CASSPGLAGGPLQETQYF
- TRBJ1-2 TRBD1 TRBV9 TGTGCCAGCAGCGTCCTCGGGACAGGGAGTTATGGCTACACCTTC CASSVLGTGSYGYTF
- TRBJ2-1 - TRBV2 TGTGCCAGCAGTGAAGGGAGGTCAACCTACAATGAGCAGTTCTTC CASSEGRSTYNEQFF
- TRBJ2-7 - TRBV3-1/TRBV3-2 TGTGCCAGCAGCCAAGGGGGAGAGGATTACGAGCAGTACTTC CASSQGGEDYEQYF
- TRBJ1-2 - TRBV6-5 TGTGCCAGCATTCGGGGGGCGGGTAAGGGCTACACCTTC CASIRGAGKGYTF
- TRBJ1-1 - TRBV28 TGTGCCAGCAGTGGACACCAAGAAGCTTTCTTT CASSGHQEAFF
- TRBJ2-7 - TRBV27 TGTGCCAGCAGCCCAGGCCGCCCAGGGTCCTACGAGCAGTACTTC CASSPGRPGSYEQYF
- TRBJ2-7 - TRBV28 TGTGCCAGCAGTTTATCGGTCCAGGCCGTCAGGGTGAAGCAGTACTTC CASSLSVQAVRVKQYF
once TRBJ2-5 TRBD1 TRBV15 TGTGCCACCAGCTACACAGGGGGCTTTGGTCAAGAGACCCAGTACTTC CATSYTGGFGQETQYF
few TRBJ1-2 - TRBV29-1 TGCAGCGTCCGGGGGAGGGGCAGGCACTATGGCTACACCTTC CSVRGRGRHYGYTF
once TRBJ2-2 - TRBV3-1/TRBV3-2 TGTGCCAGCAGCCAAGGGTCTATTCCACCCGGGGAGCTGTTTTTT CASSQGSIPPGELFF
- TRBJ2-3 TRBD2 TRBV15 TGTGCCACCAGGGGACTAGCGGGGAGGGCAGATACGCAGTATTTT CATRGLAGRADTQYF
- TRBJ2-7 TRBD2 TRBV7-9 TGTGCCAGCAGTTTCCCCGCGGGGGACCCTTCCTACGAGCAGTACTTC CASSFPAGDPSYEQYF
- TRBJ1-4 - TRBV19 TGTGCCAGTAGTATAGGGGGCAAAAAACTGTTTTTT CASSIGGKKLFF
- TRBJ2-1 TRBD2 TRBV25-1 TGTGCCAGCAGTTTCCCCGGGAGGGCAAATGAGCAGTTCTTC CASSFPGRANEQFF
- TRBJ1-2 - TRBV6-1 TGTGCCAGCAGTGAAAATGAGGGAACCTATGGCTACACCTTC CASSENEGTYGYTF
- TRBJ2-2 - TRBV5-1 TGCGCCAGCAGCCCGGGGGTGGGCTCGAACACCGGGGAGCTGTTTTTT CASSPGVGSNTGELFF
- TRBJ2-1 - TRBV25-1 TGTGCCAGCAGTACGGCTAGCCACAATGAGCAGTTCTTC CASSTASHNEQFF
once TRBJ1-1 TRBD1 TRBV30 TGTGCCTGGAGTTGGCTCGGGACAGGGTCCACTGAAGCTTTCTTT CAWSWLGTGSTEAFF
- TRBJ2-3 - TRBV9 TGTGCCAGCAGCATAACAGATACGCAGTATTTT CASSITDTQYF
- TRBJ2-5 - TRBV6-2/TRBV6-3 TGTGCCAGCAGTTACTCGTCGGTGGGGGCCGGGGAGACCCAGTACTTC CASSYSSVGAGETQYF
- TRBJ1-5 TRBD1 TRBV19 TGTGCCAGTAGTATAATACAGGGGAATCAGCCCCAGCATTTT CASSIIQGNQPQHF
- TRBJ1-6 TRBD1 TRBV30 TGTGCCTGGAGACAGGGGATTTGGGATTCACCCCTCCACTTT CAWRQGIWDSPLHF
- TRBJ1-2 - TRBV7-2 TGTGCCAGCAGCTTAGGGATTGGGCTGGGTGCTAACTATGGCTACACCTTC CASSLGIGLGANYGYTF
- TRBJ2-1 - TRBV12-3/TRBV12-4 TGTGCCAGCAGTTGGGGGGGCCATGAGCAGTTCTTC CASSWGGHEQFF
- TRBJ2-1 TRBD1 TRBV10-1 TGCGCCAGCAGTGAGTCGAAAGGGGGCCCGAAGGGGCAGTTCTTC CASSESKGGPKGQFF
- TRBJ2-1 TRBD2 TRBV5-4 TGTGCCAGCAGCTTGGGACCTCAGACTAGCGGCACCTACAATGAGCAGTTCTTC CASSLGPQTSGTYNEQFF
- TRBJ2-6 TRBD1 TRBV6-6 TGTGCCAGCAGTTCGGACAGGCTGTTGGCCAACGTCCTGACTTTC CASSSDRLLANVLTF
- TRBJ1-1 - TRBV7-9 TGTGCCATCAGGTCGGGGTCGGGGGAAGCTTTCTTT CAIRSGSGEAFF
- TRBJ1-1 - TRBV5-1 TGCGCCAGCAGCTTGGCCTCAGGGAACACTGAAGCTTTCTTT CASSLASGNTEAFF
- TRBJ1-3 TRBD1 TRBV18 TGTGCCAGCTCACCGCAGGGGGCCGGAAACACCATATATTTT CASSPQGAGNTIYF
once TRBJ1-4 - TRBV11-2 TGTGCCAGCAGCTATGCGGGAGGGAATGAAAAACTGTTTTTT CASSYAGGNEKLFF
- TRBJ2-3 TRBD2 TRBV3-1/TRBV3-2 TGTGCCAGCAGCCTCTTTAGCGGGGGGGCCGGAGATACGCAGTATTTT CASSLFSGGAGDTQYF
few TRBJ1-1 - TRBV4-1 TGCGCCAGCAGCCCACAGACAGCTAGTGATTTTATGAACACTGAAGCTTTCTTT CASSPQTASDFMNTEAFF
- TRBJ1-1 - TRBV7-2 TGTGCCAGCAGCTTAGGTACAGCGGTGGGCACTGAAGCTTTCTTT CASSLGTAVGTEAFF
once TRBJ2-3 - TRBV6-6 TGTGCCAGCACGTCCTCCGGTACCACAGATACGCAGTATTTT CASTSSGTTDTQYF
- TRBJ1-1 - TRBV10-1 TGCGCCAGCAGTTCCACCACGACGGGAAGTGAAGCTTTCTTT CASSSTTTGSEAFF